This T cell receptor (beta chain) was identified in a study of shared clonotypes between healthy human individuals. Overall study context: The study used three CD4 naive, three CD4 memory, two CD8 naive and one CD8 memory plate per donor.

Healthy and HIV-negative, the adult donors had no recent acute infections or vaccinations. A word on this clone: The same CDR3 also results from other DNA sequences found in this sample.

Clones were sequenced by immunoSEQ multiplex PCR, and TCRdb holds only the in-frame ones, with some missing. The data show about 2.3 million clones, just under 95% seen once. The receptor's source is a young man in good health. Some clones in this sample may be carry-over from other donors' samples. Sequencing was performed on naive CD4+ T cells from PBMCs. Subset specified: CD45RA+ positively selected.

CDR3 region: CASSLGQGSNQPQHF. Here the CDR3 DNA reads TGTGCCAGCAGTTTAGGTCAGGGAAGCAATCAGCCCCAGCATTTT. V usage is TRBV28 and J usage is TRBJ1-5; a possible D gene is TRBD1 (5 bases). The CDR3 covers 15 residues. With 2 bases removed from V and 1 base from J, the gap between germline ends came to 9 bases. From germline, CDR1 is MDHEN and CDR2 SYDVKM.